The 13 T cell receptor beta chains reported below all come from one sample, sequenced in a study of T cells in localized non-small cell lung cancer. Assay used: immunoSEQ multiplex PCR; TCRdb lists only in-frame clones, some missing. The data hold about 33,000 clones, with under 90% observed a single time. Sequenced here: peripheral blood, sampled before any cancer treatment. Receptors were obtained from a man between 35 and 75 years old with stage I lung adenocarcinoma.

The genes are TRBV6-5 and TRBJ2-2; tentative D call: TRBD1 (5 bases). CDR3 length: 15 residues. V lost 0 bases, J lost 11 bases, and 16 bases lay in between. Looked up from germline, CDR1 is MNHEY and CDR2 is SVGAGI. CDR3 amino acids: CASSYSGAGLGELFF. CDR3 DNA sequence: TGTGCCAGCAGTTACTCAGGGGCTGGGTTGGGTGAGCTGTTTTTT.

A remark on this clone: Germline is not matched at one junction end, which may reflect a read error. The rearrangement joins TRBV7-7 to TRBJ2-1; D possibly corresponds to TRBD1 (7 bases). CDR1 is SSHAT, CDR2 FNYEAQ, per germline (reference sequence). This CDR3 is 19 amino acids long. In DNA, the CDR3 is TGTGCTAGCAGCTTATCTCGGAGGGGGCCTGAGAGCTCCTACAATGAGCAGTTCTTC. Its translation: CASSLSRRGPESSYNEQFF.

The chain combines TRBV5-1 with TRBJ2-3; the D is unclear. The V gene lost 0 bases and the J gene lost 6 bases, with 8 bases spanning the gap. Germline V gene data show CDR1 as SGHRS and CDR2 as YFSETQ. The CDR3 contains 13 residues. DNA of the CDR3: TGCGCCAGCAGCTTGGTAGCTGCCGATACGCAGTATTTT. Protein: CASSLVAADTQYF.

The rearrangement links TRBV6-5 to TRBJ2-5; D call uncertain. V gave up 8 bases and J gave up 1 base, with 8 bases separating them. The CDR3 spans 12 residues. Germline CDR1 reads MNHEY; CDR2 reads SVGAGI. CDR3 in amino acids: CASGSGQETQYF. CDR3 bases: TGTGCCAGCGGGTCAGGCCAAGAGACCCAGTACTTC.

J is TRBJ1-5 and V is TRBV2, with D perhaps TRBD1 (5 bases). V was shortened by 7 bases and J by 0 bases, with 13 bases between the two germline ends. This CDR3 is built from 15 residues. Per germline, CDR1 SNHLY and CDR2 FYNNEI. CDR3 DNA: TGTGCCAGCACTGGACAACTATATAGCAATCAGCCCCAGCATTTT. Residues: CASTGQLYSNQPQHF. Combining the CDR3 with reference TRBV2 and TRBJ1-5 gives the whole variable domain EPEVTQTPSHQVTQMGQEVILRCVPISNHLYFYWYRQILGQKVEFLVSFYNNEISEKSEIFDDQFSVERPDGSNFTLKIRSTKLEDSAMYFCASTGQLYSNQPQHFGDGTRLSIL.

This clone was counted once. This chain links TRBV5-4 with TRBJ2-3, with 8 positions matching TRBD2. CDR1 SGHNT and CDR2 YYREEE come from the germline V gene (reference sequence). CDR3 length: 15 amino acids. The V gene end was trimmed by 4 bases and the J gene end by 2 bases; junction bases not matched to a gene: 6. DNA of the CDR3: TGTGCCAGCAGCCCCCCCGGGGGGGCCACAGATACGCAGTATTTT. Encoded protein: CASSPPGGATDTQYF.

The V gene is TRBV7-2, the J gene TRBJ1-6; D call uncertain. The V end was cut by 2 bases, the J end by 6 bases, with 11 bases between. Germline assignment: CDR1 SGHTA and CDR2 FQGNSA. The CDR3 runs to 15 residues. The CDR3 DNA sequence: TGTGCCAGCAGCTTACGCTCAGCGGGTAATTCACCCCTCCACTTT. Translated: CASSLRSAGNSPLHF.

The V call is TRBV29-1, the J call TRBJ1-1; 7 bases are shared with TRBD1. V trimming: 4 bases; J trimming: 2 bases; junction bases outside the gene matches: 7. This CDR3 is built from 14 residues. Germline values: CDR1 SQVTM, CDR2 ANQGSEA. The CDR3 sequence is CSVANRGYNTEAFF. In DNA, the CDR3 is TGCAGCGTTGCAAACAGGGGATATAACACTGAAGCTTTCTTT.

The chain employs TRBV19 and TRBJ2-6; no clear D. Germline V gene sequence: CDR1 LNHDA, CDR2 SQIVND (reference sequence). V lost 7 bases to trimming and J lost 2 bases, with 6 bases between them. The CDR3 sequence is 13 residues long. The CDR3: CASTGPGANVLTF. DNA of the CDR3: TGTGCCAGTACCGGGCCTGGGGCCAACGTCCTGACTTTC.

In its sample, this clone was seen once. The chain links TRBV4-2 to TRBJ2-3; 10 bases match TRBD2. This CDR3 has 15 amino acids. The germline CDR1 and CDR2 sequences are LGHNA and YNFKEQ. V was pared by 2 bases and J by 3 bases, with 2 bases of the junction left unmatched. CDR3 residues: CASSQLAGETDTQYF. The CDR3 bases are TGTGCCAGCAGCCAACTAGCGGGGGAGACAGATACGCAGTATTTT.

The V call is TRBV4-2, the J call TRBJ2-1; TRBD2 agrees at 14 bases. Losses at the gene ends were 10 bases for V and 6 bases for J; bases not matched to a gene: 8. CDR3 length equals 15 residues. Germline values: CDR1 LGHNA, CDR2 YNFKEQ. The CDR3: CATRLTSGGGNEQFF. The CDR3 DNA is TGTGCCACCCGACTGACTAGCGGGGGGGGCAATGAGCAGTTCTTC.

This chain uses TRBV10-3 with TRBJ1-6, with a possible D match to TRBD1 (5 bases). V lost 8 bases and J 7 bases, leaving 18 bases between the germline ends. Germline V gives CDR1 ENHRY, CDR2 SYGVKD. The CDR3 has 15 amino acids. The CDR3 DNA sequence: TGTGCCATCTCAAACGATTGGGGGGGAAATTCACCCCTCCACTTT. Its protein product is CAISNDWGGNSPLHF.

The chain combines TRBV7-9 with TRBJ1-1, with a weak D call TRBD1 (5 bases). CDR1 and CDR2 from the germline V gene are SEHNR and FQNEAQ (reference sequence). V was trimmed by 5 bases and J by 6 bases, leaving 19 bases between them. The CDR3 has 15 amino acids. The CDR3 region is CASSHIPGPGPEAFF. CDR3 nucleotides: TGTGCCAGCAGCCATATTCCGGGACCGGGCCCTGAAGCTTTCTTT. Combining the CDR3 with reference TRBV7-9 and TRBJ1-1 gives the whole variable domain DTGVSQNPRHKITKRGQNVTFRCDPISEHNRLYWYRQTLGQGPEFLTYFQNEAQLEKSRLLSDRFSAERPKGSFSTLEIQRTEQGDSAMYLCASSHIPGPGPEAFFGQGTRLTVV.